The present entry profiles one TCR beta chain with its context. Its antigen remains unidentified. This entry is derived from a study of T cells expressing NK-cell markers. The wider study: From sorted CD3+CD56+NKG2C+, CD3+CD56+NKG2C- and CD3+CD56-NKG2C+ T cells came the TCR beta repertoires. Among eight sequenced donors, seven carried HCMV seropositivity while one was seronegative.

Regarding the study as a whole: It was still unclear whether expanded NKG2C+ T cell clones were HCMV specific.

5'RACE template switching with UMIs generated TCR beta cDNA. Using the 5' RACE reads, TCRdb records one entry per CDR3 protein without DNA. In total, the table holds 150,000 to 170,000 distinct CDR3 sequences. The germline V gene encodes CDR1 SGHRS and CDR2 YFSETQ. The CDR3 loop spans 16 amino acids. The rearrangement links TRBV5-1 to TRBJ1-5. The sequence came from a woman in her forties or fifties in good health. The sequencing sample was made of blood T cells: a sorted CD56 or NKG2C T cell subset, CD4+ or CD8+ T cells, or bulk PBMC T cells (not recorded which). This CDR3 reads CASSLVNGRNNQPQHF.